The 7 T cell receptor beta chains listed next were all sequenced from one sample in a study of tissue T cells after allogeneic stem cell transplantation. Clones were read by immunoSEQ multiplex PCR, and TCRdb kept only the in-frame ones, dropping some. Here the sample spans 3,000 to 4,000 clones, almost 50% being singletons. Time point reported: mouse harvest day 14 after allogeneic transplant. The graft held 10^6 splenic CD5+ T cells and 10^7 T-cell-depleted bone marrow cells. The sample consisted of gut tissue. These receptors were taken from a female BALB/c mouse given C57BL/6 T cells with graft-versus-host disease after an allogeneic hematopoietic cell transplant.

A remark on this clone: Gene names follow the mouse nomenclature. Read sequence stops 1 residue before the CDR3 end, and the germline J gene provides the missing end. The chain carries TRBV13-1 and TRBJ2-5, with a weak D call TRBD1 (5 bases). Trimming took off 4 bases at V and 0 bases at J, with 9 bases between the two ends. Germline V lookup: CDR1 NSHNY, CDR2 SYGAGN. The CDR3 loop spans 14 amino acids. The CDR3: CASSSDSNQDTQYF. The covered CDR3 bases are TGTGCCAGCAGTTCCGACAGTAACCAAGACACCCAGTAC.

Points on this clone: Gene names are mouse gene names. Sequencing ends 1 residue short of the CDR3 end; the germline J gene provides the rest. The V gene is TRBV5, the J gene TRBJ1-3, with unresolved D. Trimming pared 4 bases from V and 2 bases from J, leaving 6 bases between. CDR3 length equals 13 residues. Germline lookup yields CDR1 LGHNA and CDR2 YNLKQL (reference sequence). Incomplete CDR3 DNA: TGTGCCAGCAGCCCCGGGACTGGAAATACGCTCTAT. This translates into CASSPGTGNTLY. The entire CDR3 sequence reads CASSPGTGNTLYF.

Details on this clone: The listed genes are named as in mouse. Partial CDR3 DNA: TGTGCCAGCAGCCAAGATGGGGGGGCGCGAGAACAGTAC. Translation: CASSQDGGAREQY. The whole CDR3 sequence is CASSQDGGAREQYF. V usage is TRBV5 and J usage is TRBJ2-7; 9 bases agree with TRBD2. The read terminates 1 residue ahead of where the CDR3 ends, so the germline J gene completes it. Germline values: CDR1 LGHNA, CDR2 YNLKQL (reference sequence). J was trimmed by 7 bases and V by 0 bases; bases with no gene match: 4. CDR3 length: 14 residues.

A remark on this clone: Gene and germline names: mouse. Read data end 1 residue before the CDR3 end; the end is taken from the germline J gene. This chain connects TRBV12-2 to TRBJ2-3, with 9 positions matching TRBD2. The V segment lost 0 bases and the J segment 0 bases; nucleotides outside the gene matches: 3. The CDR3 is 16 amino acids. Germline V CDR1 and CDR2: SGHLS, HYDKME. CDR3 DNA (partial): TGTGCCAGCTCTCTCTGGGGGGGCTCGAGTGCAGAAACGCTGTAT. Its protein is CASSLWGGSSAETLY. In full, the CDR3 is CASSLWGGSSAETLYF. The variable domain in full, completed from reference TRBV12-2 and TRBJ2-3, reads NSGVVQSPRYIIKGKGERSILKCIPISGHLSVAWYQQTQGQELKFFIQHYDKMERDKGNLPSRFSVQQFDDYHSEMNMSALELEDSAVYFCASSLWGGSSAETLYFGSGTRLTVL.

This clone was seen only a few times. The germline and genes are mouse ones. The CDR3 extends 1 residue past the end of the read, so its final part is completed from the germline J gene. V gene TRBV26 combines with J gene TRBJ1-2; D remains unclear. The germline CDR1 and CDR2 sequences are KGHPV and FQNQEV (reference sequence). The CDR3 runs 12 residues. The V gene lost 4 bases and the J gene lost 1 base, with 4 bases spanning the gap. The part of the CDR3 DNA that was read is TGTGCCAGCAGTCGCATAAACTCCGACTACACC. This codes for CASSRINSDYT. The whole CDR3 protein is CASSRINSDYTF.

On this clone: The genes are named according to mouse. The observed sequence ends 1 residue before the CDR3 terminus, with the missing tail filled in from the germline J gene. V usage is TRBV3 and J usage is TRBJ2-2, with D possibly matching TRBD1 (5 bases). The CDR3 sequence is 15 residues long. The ends were cut back, 1 base at V and 0 bases at J, with 6 bases in the middle. The germline gives CDR1 SNHLY, CDR2 FYNGKV (reference sequence). The sequenced CDR3 bases are TGTGCCAGCAGCTTAGGGACAACAAACACCGGGCAGCTCTAC. This sequence encodes CASSLGTTNTGQLY. The full CDR3 sequence reads CASSLGTTNTGQLYF.

Concerning this clone itself: Mouse gene names apply. The sequence runs out 1 residue before the end of the CDR3; the remainder is reconstructed from the germline J gene. This chain joins TRBV26 and TRBJ1-3; the D is unclear. The CDR3 contains 14 residues. The V and J ends lost 4 bases and 0 bases respectively, with 7 bases between them. The germline gives CDR1 KGHPV, CDR2 FQNQEV (reference sequence). The covered CDR3 bases are TGTGCCAGCAGTCGACAAAATTCTGGAAATACGCTCTAT. Encoded protein: CASSRQNSGNTLY. The complete CDR3 sequence is CASSRQNSGNTLYF.